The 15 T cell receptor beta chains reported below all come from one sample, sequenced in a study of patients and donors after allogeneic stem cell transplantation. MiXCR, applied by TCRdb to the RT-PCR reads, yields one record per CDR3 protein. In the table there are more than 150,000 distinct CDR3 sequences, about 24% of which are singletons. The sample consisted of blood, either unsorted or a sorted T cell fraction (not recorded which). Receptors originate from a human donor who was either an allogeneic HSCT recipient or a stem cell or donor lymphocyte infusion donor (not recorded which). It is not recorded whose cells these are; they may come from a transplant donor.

CDR3 sequence (DNA): TGTGCCAGCAGTTTAAGGGGGCCTTACACTGAAGCTTTCTTT. Translation gives CASSLRGPYTEAFF. The rearrangement links TRBV12-3 or TRBV12-4 to TRBJ1-1; 7 bases are a match to TRBD1. This CDR3 region has 14 residues. The ends lost 2 bases at V and 3 bases at J; junction bases unmatched: 3.

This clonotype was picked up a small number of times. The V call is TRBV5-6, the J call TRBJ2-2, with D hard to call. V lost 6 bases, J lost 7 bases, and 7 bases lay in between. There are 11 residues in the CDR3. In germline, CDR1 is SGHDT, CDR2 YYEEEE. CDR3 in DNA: TGTGCCAGCAATGGGCTCGGGGAGCTGTTTTTT. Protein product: CASNGLGELFF.

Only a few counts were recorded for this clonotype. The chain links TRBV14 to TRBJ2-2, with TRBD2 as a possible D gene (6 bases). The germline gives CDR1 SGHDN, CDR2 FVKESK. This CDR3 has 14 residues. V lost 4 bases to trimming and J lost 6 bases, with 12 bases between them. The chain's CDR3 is CASSLQLASGELFF. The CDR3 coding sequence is TGTGCCAGCAGCCTACAACTAGCATCCGGGGAGCTGTTTTTT. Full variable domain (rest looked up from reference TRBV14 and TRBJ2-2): EAGVTQFPSHSVIEKGQTVTLRCDPISGHDNLYWYRRVMGKEIKFLLHFVKESKQDESGMPNNRFLAERTGGTYSTLKVQPAELEDSGVYFCASSLQLASGELFFGEGSRLTVL.

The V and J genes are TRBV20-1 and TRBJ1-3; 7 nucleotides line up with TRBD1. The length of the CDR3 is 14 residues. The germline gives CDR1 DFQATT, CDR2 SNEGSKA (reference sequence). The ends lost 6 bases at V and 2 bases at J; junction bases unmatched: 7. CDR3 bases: TGCAGTGCCCGGGACAGTCGACCTGGAAACACCATATATTTT. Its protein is CSARDSRPGNTIYF.

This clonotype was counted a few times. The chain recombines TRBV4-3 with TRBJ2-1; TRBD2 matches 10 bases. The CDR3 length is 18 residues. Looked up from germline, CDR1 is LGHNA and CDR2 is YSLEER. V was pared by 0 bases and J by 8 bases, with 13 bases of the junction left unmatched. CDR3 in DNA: TGCGCCAGCAGCCAAGATTTTTTCGTGCTAGCGGGAGCCTATGAGCAGTTCTTC. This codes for CASSQDFFVLAGAYEQFF.

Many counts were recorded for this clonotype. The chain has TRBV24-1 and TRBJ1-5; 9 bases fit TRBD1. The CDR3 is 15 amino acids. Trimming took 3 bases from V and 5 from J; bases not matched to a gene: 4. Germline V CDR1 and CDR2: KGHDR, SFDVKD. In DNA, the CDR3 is TGTGCCACCAGTGATCCCAGACAGGGGGATCAGCCCCAGCATTTT. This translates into CATSDPRQGDQPQHF.

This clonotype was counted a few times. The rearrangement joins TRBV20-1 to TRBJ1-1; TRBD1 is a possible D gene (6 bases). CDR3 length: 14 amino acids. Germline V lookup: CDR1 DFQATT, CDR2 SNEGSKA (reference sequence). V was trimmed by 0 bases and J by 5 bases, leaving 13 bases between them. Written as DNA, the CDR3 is TGCAGTGCTAGAGAAGTGCAGGGGCGAACTGAAGCTTTCTTT. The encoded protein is CSAREVQGRTEAFF.

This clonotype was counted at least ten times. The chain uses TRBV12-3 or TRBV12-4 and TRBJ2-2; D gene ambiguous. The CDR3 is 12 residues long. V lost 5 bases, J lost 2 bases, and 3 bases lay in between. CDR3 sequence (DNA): TGTGCCAGCAGTCCAAACACCGGGGAGCTGTTTTTT. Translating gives CASSPNTGELFF.

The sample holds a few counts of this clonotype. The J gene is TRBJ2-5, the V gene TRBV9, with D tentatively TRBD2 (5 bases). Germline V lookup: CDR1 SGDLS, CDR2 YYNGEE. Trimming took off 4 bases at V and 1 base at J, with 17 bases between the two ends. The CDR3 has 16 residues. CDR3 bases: TGTGCCAGCAGCCAGTCACTAGTCGGGCCCCAAGAGACCCAGTACTTC. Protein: CASSQSLVGPQETQYF.

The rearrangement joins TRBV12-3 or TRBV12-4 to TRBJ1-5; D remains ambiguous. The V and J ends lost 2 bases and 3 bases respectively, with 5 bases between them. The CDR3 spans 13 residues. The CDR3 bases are TGTGCCAGCAGTTTACGGGACAATCAGCCCCAGCATTTT. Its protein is CASSLRDNQPQHF.

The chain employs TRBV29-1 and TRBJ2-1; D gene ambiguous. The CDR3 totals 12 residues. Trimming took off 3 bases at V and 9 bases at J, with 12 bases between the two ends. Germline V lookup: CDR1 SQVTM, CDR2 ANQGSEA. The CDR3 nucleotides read TGCAGCGTTGACTATCGAGTATCTGAGCAGTTCTTC. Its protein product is CSVDYRVSEQFF.

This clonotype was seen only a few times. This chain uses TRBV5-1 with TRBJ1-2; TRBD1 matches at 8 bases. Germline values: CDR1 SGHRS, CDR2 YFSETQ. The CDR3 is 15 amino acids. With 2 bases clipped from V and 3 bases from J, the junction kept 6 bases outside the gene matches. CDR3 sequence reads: CASSFGSGGDYGYTF. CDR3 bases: TGCGCCAGCAGCTTTGGGTCAGGGGGCGACTATGGCTACACCTTC.

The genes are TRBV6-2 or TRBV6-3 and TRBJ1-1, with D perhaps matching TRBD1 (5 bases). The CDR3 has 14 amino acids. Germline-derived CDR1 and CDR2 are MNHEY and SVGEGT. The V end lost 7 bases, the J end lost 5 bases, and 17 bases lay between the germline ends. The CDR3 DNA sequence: TGTGCCAGCATCCCCGGGACGGCCGAGACTGAAGCTTTCTTT. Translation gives CASIPGTAETEAFF.

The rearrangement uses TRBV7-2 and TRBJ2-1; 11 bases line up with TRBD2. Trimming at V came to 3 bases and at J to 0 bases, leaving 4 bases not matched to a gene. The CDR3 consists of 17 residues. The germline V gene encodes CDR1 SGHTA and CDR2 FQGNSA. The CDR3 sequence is CASSLGLAESSYNEQFF. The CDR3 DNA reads TGTGCCAGCAGCTTGGGACTAGCGGAGAGCTCCTACAATGAGCAGTTCTTC.

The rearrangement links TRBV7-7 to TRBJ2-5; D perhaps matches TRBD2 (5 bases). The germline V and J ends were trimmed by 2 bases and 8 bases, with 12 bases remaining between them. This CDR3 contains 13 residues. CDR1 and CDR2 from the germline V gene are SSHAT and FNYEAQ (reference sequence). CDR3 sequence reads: CASSLLRADTQYF. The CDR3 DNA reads TGTGCCAGCAGCTTATTGAGGGCAGACACCCAGTACTTC.